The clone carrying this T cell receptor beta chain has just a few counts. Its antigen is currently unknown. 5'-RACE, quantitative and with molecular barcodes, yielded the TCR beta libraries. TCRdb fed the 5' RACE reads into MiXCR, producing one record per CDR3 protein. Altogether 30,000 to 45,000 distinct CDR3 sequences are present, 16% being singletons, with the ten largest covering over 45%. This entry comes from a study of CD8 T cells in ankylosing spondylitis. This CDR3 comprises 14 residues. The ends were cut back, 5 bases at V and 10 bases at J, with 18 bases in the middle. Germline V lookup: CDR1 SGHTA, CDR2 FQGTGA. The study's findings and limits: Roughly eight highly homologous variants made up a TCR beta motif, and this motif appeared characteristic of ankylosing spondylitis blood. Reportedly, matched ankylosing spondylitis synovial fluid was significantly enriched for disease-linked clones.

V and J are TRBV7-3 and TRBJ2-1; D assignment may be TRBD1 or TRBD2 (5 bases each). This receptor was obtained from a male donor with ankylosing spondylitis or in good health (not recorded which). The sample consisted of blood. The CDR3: CASSPKGSASEQFF. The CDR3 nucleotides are TGTGCCAGCAGCCCAAAGGGGTCGGCTAGCGAGCAGTTCTTC.